This is a list of T cell receptor beta chains from one sample in a study of response to subunit inactivated influenza vaccine. TCRdb analysed the RT-PCR reads with MiXCR anew, one entry per CDR3 protein. This sample has 600,000 to 850,000 distinct CDR3 sequences, with about 14% found just once. The sequencing here drew on PBMCs from blood, taken 14 days before vaccination. All receptors come from a man over 45 who received an inactivated influenza vaccine. Each CDR3 is given with its conserved first and last residue. The order of the fields is V gene, J gene, clone size, D gene, CDR3 DNA, CDR3 protein. A D gene is named only where the DNA matches it firmly. Where a row states a size, it is once, few, many or the class of an expanded clone; other rows omit it.

TRBV7-2	TRBJ1-2	many	.	TGTGCCAGCAGCTTAGGACAAAAGTATGGCTACACCTTC	CASSLGQKYGYTF
TRBV18	TRBJ2-3	.	.	TGTGCCACCAACCTAGGAGGCACAGATACGCAGTATTTT	CATNLGGTDTQYF
TRBV7-9	TRBJ1-5	.	TRBD1	TGTGCCAGCAGCGCTGGGGACAGGTTGTTGCAGCCCCAGCATTTT	CASSAGDRLLQPQHF
TRBV20-1	TRBJ2-3	many	TRBD2	TGCAGTGCTAGTTCTAGCGGGAGAGAGAGGACGCAGTATTTT	CSASSSGRERTQYF
TRBV7-2	TRBJ1-3	.	.	TGTGCCAGCAGCTTAACAAGGATGAATGATGGAAACACCATATATTTT	CASSLTRMNDGNTIYF
TRBV7-9	TRBJ2-3	.	TRBD2	TGTGCCAGCAGCTCACTAGCGGGGGCGGCAGATACGCAGTATTTT	CASSSLAGAADTQYF
TRBV12-3/TRBV12-4	TRBJ2-3	.	.	TGTGCCAGCAGTTGGTTGGGGGGTAAGGATACGCAGTATTTT	CASSWLGGKDTQYF
TRBV6-1	TRBJ1-1	.	.	TGTGCCAGCAGTGAGGGGTGGGGGGGGCCGGCTTTCTTT	CASSEGWGGPAFF
TRBV18	TRBJ1-1	few	.	TGTGCCAGCTCACCCCTCGAGAACACTGAAGCTTTCTTT	CASSPLENTEAFF
TRBV6-2/TRBV6-3	TRBJ2-7	.	TRBD2	TGTGCCAGCAGTTACTCCCTAGCGGGGGGCTCCTACGAGCAGTACTTC	CASSYSLAGGSYEQYF
TRBV15	TRBJ2-7	few	TRBD1	TGTGCCACCAGCAGAGATCAGGGGGCAGCCGAGCAGTACTTC	CATSRDQGAAEQYF
TRBV12-3/TRBV12-4	TRBJ2-7	.	.	TGTGCCAGCAGCCTCGGGGTTGGGTCAAAAGGCGAGCAGTACTTC	CASSLGVGSKGEQYF
TRBV29-1	TRBJ2-6	.	.	TGCAGCGTCATCGGTGGGTCTGGGGCCAACGTCCTGACTTTC	CSVIGGSGANVLTF
TRBV7-9	TRBJ2-3	few	.	TGTGCCAGCAGCTTAACTAGAGGGGTGGATACGCAGTATTTT	CASSLTRGVDTQYF
TRBV6-5	TRBJ2-3	.	TRBD2	TGTGCCAGCAGTTACCTTAGCGGGAACACAGATACGCAGTATTTT	CASSYLSGNTDTQYF
TRBV2	TRBJ2-7	.	TRBD2	TGTGCCAGCAGGATCGTCGGGAGGACCGAGCAGTACTTC	CASRIVGRTEQYF
TRBV12-3/TRBV12-4	TRBJ1-1	few	.	TGTGCCAGCAGTCCCTTAAAACCTAACACTGAAGCTTTCTTT	CASSPLKPNTEAFF
TRBV20-1	TRBJ2-1	.	TRBD2	TGCAGTGCAGCTAAGCGGGGGTCGTTGGTTTACAATGAGCAGTTCTTC	CSAAKRGSLVYNEQFF
TRBV30	TRBJ2-1	few	.	TGTGCCTGGAGTCGTAAGGCATACAATGAGCAGTTCTTC	CAWSRKAYNEQFF
TRBV4-3	TRBJ2-7	.	.	TGCGCCAGCAGCCAAGATCGGTGGGGGCCCTACGAGCAGTACTTC	CASSQDRWGPYEQYF
TRBV14	TRBJ2-2	.	.	TGTGCCAGCAGCCGGAGTTACCCCGGGGAGCTGTTTTTT	CASSRSYPGELFF
TRBV3-1	TRBJ1-1	many	.	TGCGCCAGCAGCCAAGTGGGGGGCACTGAAGCTTTCTTT	CASSQVGGTEAFF
TRBV7-7	TRBJ2-2	few	TRBD2	TGTGCTAGCAGCTTACGGACTAGCGGAGGCGGGGAGCTGTTTTTT	CASSLRTSGGGELFF
TRBV20-1	TRBJ2-3	.	.	TGCAGTGCCCCTCCGGAATGGAGCACAGATACGCAGTATTTT	CSAPPEWSTDTQYF
TRBV7-2	TRBJ2-7	.	TRBD2	TGTGCCAGCAGCTTCACTAGCGGGGCGCCCCACGAGCAGTACTTC	CASSFTSGAPHEQYF
TRBV4-1	TRBJ2-1	.	TRBD2	TGCGCCAGCAGCCAACCCCGGGGGGGGGGCTTCTACAATGAGCAGTTCTTC	CASSQPRGGGFYNEQFF
TRBV21-1	TRBJ2-7	few	.	TGTGCCAGCAGCACACGACCTGTTCGACTAGCGGGTCCCTACGAGCAGTACTTC	CASSTRPVRLAGPYEQYF
TRBV6-2/TRBV6-3	TRBJ2-1	.	TRBD2	TGTGCCAGCAGTTACCCACTAGCGGGAGTACGCAATGAGCAGTTCTTC	CASSYPLAGVRNEQFF
TRBV27	TRBJ1-4	few	.	TGTGCCAGCAGTTTCACGGGGGGGGCTAATGAAAAACTGTTTTTT	CASSFTGGANEKLFF
TRBV5-1	TRBJ2-7	many	TRBD1	TGCGCCAGCAGCGGTCAGCCGGGACAGGGGGAGTACGAGCAGTACTTC	CASSGQPGQGEYEQYF
TRBV20-1	TRBJ1-5	.	.	TGCAGTGCTAGAGCCCTAGGTGGCAATCAGCCCCAGCATTTT	CSARALGGNQPQHF
TRBV10-3	TRBJ2-7	.	TRBD1	TGTGCCATTACCGGGACAGGGGGCGGCGAACAATACTTC	CAITGTGGGEQYF
TRBV14	TRBJ1-4	few	.	TGTGCCAGCAGCCAAGAAGTCAGACCTAATGAAAAACTGTTTTTT	CASSQEVRPNEKLFF
TRBV18	TRBJ1-3	.	.	TGTGCCAGCTCACCCAAGATCTCTGGAAACACCATATATTTT	CASSPKISGNTIYF
TRBV24-1	TRBJ1-1	few	.	TGTGCCACCAGGGACGGACTTTCGGAAGCTTTCTTT	CATRDGLSEAFF
TRBV5-1	TRBJ2-7	many	.	TGCGCCAGCAGCTCCTCTAGATTCCGCCACGAGCAGTACTTC	CASSSSRFRHEQYF
TRBV24-1	TRBJ2-3	.	.	TGTGCCACCAGTGTCGGGACCTACGCGGCAGATACGCAGTATTTT	CATSVGTYAADTQYF
TRBV5-1	TRBJ1-2	many	TRBD1	TGCGCCAGCAGCCCTCAGGGACAGGGGGCTGATGGCTACACCTTC	CASSPQGQGADGYTF
TRBV20-1	TRBJ2-3	few	TRBD2	TGCAGTGCTAGTACGGTGTCTAGCGGGGGGGCAACAGATACGCAGTATTTT	CSASTVSSGGATDTQYF
TRBV6-2/TRBV6-3	TRBJ2-1	few	TRBD2	TGTGCCAGCAGTTACCCTAGCGGGACTTTCAATGAGCAGTTCTTC	CASSYPSGTFNEQFF
TRBV11-2	TRBJ2-7	.	.	TGTGCCAGCAGCTTCGTCCCCCGACCCCGGCGGGACGAGCAGTACTTC	CASSFVPRPRRDEQYF
TRBV6-2/TRBV6-3	TRBJ1-1	many	TRBD1	TGTGCCAGCAGTTACCCCCAGGGGGCTGAAGCTTTCTTT	CASSYPQGAEAFF
TRBV7-2	TRBJ2-7	few	TRBD1	TGTGCCAGCAGCTTAGGAACCGGGACAGGCAACTACGAGCAGTACTTC	CASSLGTGTGNYEQYF
TRBV10-3	TRBJ2-7	.	.	TGTGCCATCAGTGAGGTAACACTGAATCAGTACTTC	CAISEVTLNQYF
TRBV10-3	TRBJ2-5	few	.	TGTGCCATCAGTGAGGGCCGAGAGGAGACCCAGTACTTC	CAISEGREETQYF
TRBV10-3	TRBJ2-2	.	.	TGTGCCATCCTTGGACAGCACACCGGGGAGCTGTTTTTT	CAILGQHTGELFF
TRBV4-3	TRBJ2-1	.	.	TGCGCCAGCAGCCAAGATGGAATCCCCGAGAGTGAGCAGTTCTTC	CASSQDGIPESEQFF
TRBV4-1	TRBJ2-5	.	TRBD1	TGCGCCAGCAGCCAGGGCCCGGGACAGGACCAAGAGACCCAGTACTTC	CASSQGPGQDQETQYF
TRBV28	TRBJ1-2	few	.	TGTGCCAGCAGTTCCCCCACAGCTGGCTACACCTTC	CASSSPTAGYTF
TRBV2	TRBJ2-7	.	.	TGTGCCAGCAGTGACGTCAGGGAGCCCTACGAGCAGTACTTC	CASSDVREPYEQYF
TRBV28	TRBJ2-4	many	TRBD2	TGTGCCAGCAGTCCACTAGCGGTAATAGCCAAAAACATTCAGTACTTC	CASSPLAVIAKNIQYF
TRBV30	TRBJ1-1	few	.	TGTGCCTGGAGTGTAACAGGGTTCACTGAAGCTTTCTTT	CAWSVTGFTEAFF
TRBV2	TRBJ2-3	.	.	TGTGCCAGCAGGACGTTAATGGTGGGAAATACGCAGTATTTT	CASRTLMVGNTQYF
TRBV12-3/TRBV12-4	TRBJ2-7	few	TRBD2	TGTGCCAGCAGTCAAACTAGCGAAGGCTACGAGCAGTACTTC	CASSQTSEGYEQYF
TRBV15	TRBJ2-5	many	.	TGTGCCACCAGCGTAGCCAAAGAGACCCAGTACTTC	CATSVAKETQYF
TRBV5-1	TRBJ2-1	.	TRBD1	TGCGCCAGCAGCTTGCAGGGGGCAACCTACAATGAGCAGTTCTTC	CASSLQGATYNEQFF
TRBV11-2	TRBJ1-1	.	.	TGTGCCAGCAGTCCCAGGCGGTGGGGGGGAACTGAAGCTTTCTTT	CASSPRRWGGTEAFF